A selection of T cell receptor beta chains follows, all from one sample in a study of blood T cells in healthy people across ages. Each CDR3 protein is one row after TCRdb ran MiXCR on the 5' RACE reads. The sample contains just under 900,000 distinct CDR3 sequences, 25% to 30% of which appear only once. The material sequenced was blood. Receptors were obtained from a woman older than 75 in good health. Both conserved end residues are part of each CDR3. The order of the fields is V gene, J gene, D gene, clone size, CDR3 DNA, CDR3 protein. A D gene is named only where the DNA matches it firmly. Clone size is stated in some rows and not others, as once, few, many or a class when expanded.

v_gene: TRBV27
j_gene: TRBJ2-7
d_gene: TRBD1
abundance: few
CDR3nt: TGTGCCAGCAGTCCGCGGACAGGGAAGAGCTACGAGCAGTACTTC
CDR3aa: CASSPRTGKSYEQYF

v_gene: TRBV5-1
j_gene: TRBJ1-5
d_gene: NA
abundance: many
CDR3nt: TGCGCCAGCAGCGTTTCCGGGGCGAGGATTAATCAGCCCCAGCATTTT
CDR3aa: CASSVSGARINQPQHF

v_gene: TRBV30
j_gene: TRBJ2-1
d_gene: NA
abundance: NA
CDR3nt: TGTGCCTGGAGTGTAAGTGCCTTCCAGTTCTTC
CDR3aa: CAWSVSAFQFF

v_gene: TRBV11-2
j_gene: TRBJ2-5
d_gene: TRBD2
abundance: many
CDR3nt: TGTGCCAGCAGCTCAAATAACGGGACTACTCAAGAGACCCAGTACTTC
CDR3aa: CASSSNNGTTQETQYF

v_gene: TRBV5-1
j_gene: TRBJ2-5
d_gene: NA
abundance: many
CDR3nt: TGCGCCAGCAGCCGCGGACGGCCGGCGGGGGCATATAGGGAGACCCAGTACTTC
CDR3aa: CASSRGRPAGAYRETQYF

v_gene: TRBV6-5
j_gene: TRBJ2-1
d_gene: TRBD2
abundance: few
CDR3nt: TGTGCCAGCAGTTTAGGTAGCGGGGGGAGGAGGAATGAGCAGTTCTTC
CDR3aa: CASSLGSGGRRNEQFF

v_gene: TRBV5-6
j_gene: TRBJ2-1
d_gene: NA
abundance: many
CDR3nt: TGTGCCAGCAGCAAACGCCAACTGACCCTAGGCAATGAGCAGTTCTTC
CDR3aa: CASSKRQLTLGNEQFF

v_gene: TRBV5-1
j_gene: TRBJ2-7
d_gene: TRBD2
abundance: many
CDR3nt: TGCGCCAGCAGCTTGGGGGGACGGCGGGGGGCCTACGAGCAGTACTTC
CDR3aa: CASSLGGRRGAYEQYF

v_gene: TRBV24-1
j_gene: TRBJ1-2
d_gene: NA
abundance: many
CDR3nt: TGTGCCACCAGTGATCGTACAGTCCCCTATGGCTACACCTTC
CDR3aa: CATSDRTVPYGYTF

v_gene: TRBV9
j_gene: TRBJ2-1
d_gene: NA
abundance: many
CDR3nt: TGTGCCAGCAGCGTTAATCCGCTCGGTACGGACAATGAGCAGTTCTTC
CDR3aa: CASSVNPLGTDNEQFF

v_gene: TRBV7-2
j_gene: TRBJ2-1
d_gene: NA
abundance: NA
CDR3nt: TGTGCCAGCAGTGAATTAGGACTTTCCAATGAGCAGTTCTTC
CDR3aa: CASSELGLSNEQFF

v_gene: TRBV11-2
j_gene: TRBJ2-5
d_gene: NA
abundance: many
CDR3nt: TGTGCCAGCAGCCGCACACAGGCTCCGGGGGAGACCCAGTACTTC
CDR3aa: CASSRTQAPGETQYF

v_gene: TRBV20-1
j_gene: TRBJ1-2
d_gene: TRBD1
abundance: NA
CDR3nt: TGCAGTGCTACGGACAGGGGGCCCGGCTACACCTTC
CDR3aa: CSATDRGPGYTF

v_gene: TRBV24-1
j_gene: TRBJ2-3
d_gene: NA
abundance: many
CDR3nt: TGTGCCACCGCCTCCCGAGATACGCAGTATTTT
CDR3aa: CATASRDTQYF

v_gene: TRBV20-1
j_gene: TRBJ2-3
d_gene: TRBD2
abundance: few
CDR3nt: TGCAGTGCTAGAGGCGGGTTGGGGGGGCTAGCGGGTTACACAGATACGCAGTATTTT
CDR3aa: CSARGGLGGLAGYTDTQYF